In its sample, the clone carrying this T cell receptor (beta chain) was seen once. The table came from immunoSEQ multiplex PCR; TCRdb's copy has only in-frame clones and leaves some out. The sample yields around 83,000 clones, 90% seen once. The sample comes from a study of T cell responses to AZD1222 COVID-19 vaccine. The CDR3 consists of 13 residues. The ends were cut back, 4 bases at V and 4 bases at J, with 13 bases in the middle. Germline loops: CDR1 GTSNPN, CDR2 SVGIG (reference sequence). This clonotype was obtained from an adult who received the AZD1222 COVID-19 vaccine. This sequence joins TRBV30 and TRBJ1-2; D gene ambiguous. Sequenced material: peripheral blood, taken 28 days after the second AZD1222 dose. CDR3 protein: CAWKGTDFYGYTF. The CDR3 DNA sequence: TGTGCCTGGAAAGGTACGGATTTCTATGGCTACACCTTC.